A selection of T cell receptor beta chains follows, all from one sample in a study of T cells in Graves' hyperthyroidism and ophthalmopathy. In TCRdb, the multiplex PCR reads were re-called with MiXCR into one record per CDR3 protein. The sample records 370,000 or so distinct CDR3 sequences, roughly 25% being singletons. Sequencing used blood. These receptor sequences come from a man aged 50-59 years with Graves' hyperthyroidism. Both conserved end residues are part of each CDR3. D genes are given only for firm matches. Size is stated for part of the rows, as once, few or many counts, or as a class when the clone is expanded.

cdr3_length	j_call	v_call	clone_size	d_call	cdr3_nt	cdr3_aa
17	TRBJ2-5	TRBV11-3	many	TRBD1	TGTGCCAGCAGCATTTACCGTGAGACAGGGGCCTTAGAGACCCAGTACTTC	CASSIYRETGALETQYF
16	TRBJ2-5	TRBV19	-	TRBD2	TGTGCCAGTAGTAGAAGGACTAGCGGGGAACAAGAGACCCAGTACTTC	CASSRRTSGEQETQYF
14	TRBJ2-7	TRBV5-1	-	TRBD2	TGCGCCAGCCGCCCGGGACTAGCGGTCTACGAGCAGTACTTC	CASRPGLAVYEQYF
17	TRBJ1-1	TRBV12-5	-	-	TGTGCTAGTGGTCTGACGCCCTTCATTCTTCCGAACACTGAAGCTTTCTTT	CASGLTPFILPNTEAFF
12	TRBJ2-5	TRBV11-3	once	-	TGTGCCAGCACCCTCGGCCAGGAGACCCAGTACTTC	CASTLGQETQYF
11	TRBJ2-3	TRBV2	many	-	TGTGCCAGCAGTGTAGCGGATACGCAGTATTTT	CASSVADTQYF
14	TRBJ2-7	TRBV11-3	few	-	TGTGCCAGCAGCCAGAGGAGCCCTGCCAACGAGCAGTACTTC	CASSQRSPANEQYF
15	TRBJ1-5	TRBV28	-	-	TGTGCCAGCAGTTTAGGGGGGGGGGCCCATCAGCCCCAGCATTTT	CASSLGGGAHQPQHF
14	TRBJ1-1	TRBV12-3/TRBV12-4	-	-	TGTGCCAGCAGTTTATACAACATGGACACTGAAGCTTTCTTT	CASSLYNMDTEAFF
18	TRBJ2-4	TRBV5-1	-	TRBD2	TGCGCCAGCAGCTTGGCTAGCGGAGGAGTCGAAGCCAAAAACATTCAGTACTTC	CASSLASGGVEAKNIQYF
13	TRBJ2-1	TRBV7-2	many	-	TGTGCCAGCAGCTTAGGGCCCGGACTACAGACGTTCTTC	CASSLGPGLQTFF
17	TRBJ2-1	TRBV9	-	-	TGTGCCAGCAGCGCCACCCTAGGGGGAGTAGGCTACAATGAGCAGTTCTTC	CASSATLGGVGYNEQFF
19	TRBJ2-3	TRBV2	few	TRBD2	TGTGCCAGCACCCCCGGGACTAGCGGGAGTTCGAGCAGCACAGATACGCAGTATTTT	CASTPGTSGSSSSTDTQYF
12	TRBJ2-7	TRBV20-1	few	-	TGCAGTGCTAGCCCACTAGCCTACGAGCAGTACTTC	CSASPLAYEQYF
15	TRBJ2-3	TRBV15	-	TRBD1	TGTGCCACCAGCAGTATCGACAGGGGACGAGATACGCAGTATTTT	CATSSIDRGRDTQYF
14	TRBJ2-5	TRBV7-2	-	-	TGTGCCAGCAGCTTAGTTTACCCACAAGAGACCCAGTACTTC	CASSLVYPQETQYF
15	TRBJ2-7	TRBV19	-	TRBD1	TGTGCCAGTAGTATCCGGACAGGGGGGAGTAATGAGCAGTACTTC	CASSIRTGGSNEQYF
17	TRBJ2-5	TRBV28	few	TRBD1	TGTGCCAGCAGTTTAGTCCAGGGGGCACCCTTCCAAGAGACCCAGTACTTC	CASSLVQGAPFQETQYF
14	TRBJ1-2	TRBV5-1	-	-	TGCGCCAGCAGCTTTGAGGGGGAAGCCTATGGCTACACCTTC	CASSFEGEAYGYTF
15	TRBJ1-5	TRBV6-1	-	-	TGTGCCAGCAGCTCATCATCACAGAGCAATCAGCCCCAGCATTTT	CASSSSSQSNQPQHF
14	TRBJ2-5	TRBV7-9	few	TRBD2	TGTGCCAGCAGCGTTAGCGGGAGGTTAGAGACCCAGTACTTC	CASSVSGRLETQYF
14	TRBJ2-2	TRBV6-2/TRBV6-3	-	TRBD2	TGTGCCAGCACACCAGCGGGAGCGGTCGGGGAGCTGTTTTTT	CASTPAGAVGELFF
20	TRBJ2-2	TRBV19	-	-	TGTGCCAGTAGCAGGGCCGGGATCGGATTCGCGGGGCAGAACACCGGGGAGCTGTTTTTT	CASSRAGIGFAGQNTGELFF
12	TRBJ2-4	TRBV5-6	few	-	TGTGCCAGCAGCCTTGACAGGAACATTCAGTACTTC	CASSLDRNIQYF
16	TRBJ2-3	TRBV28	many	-	TGTGCCAGCAGTTTATGGGGCAGGGGGGTCACAGATACGCAGTATTTT	CASSLWGRGVTDTQYF
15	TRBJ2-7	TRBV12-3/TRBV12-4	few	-	TGTGCCAGCAGTTACGGACGGATTAGCTCCTACGAGCAGTACTTC	CASSYGRISSYEQYF
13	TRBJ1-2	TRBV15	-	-	TGTGCCCTTCCCGGGAGGAGGTACTATGGCTACACCTTC	CALPGRRYYGYTF
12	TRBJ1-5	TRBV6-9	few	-	TGTGCCAGCAGTTCAGGGAGTCAGCCCCAGCATTTT	CASSSGSQPQHF
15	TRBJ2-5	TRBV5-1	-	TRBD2	TGCGCCAGCAGCCTAGCGGGAGGAGGATCGAAGACCCAGTACTTC	CASSLAGGGSKTQYF
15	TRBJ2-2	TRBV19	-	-	TGTGCCAGTAGTATAGCGGGAGCGAACACCGGGGAGCTGTTTTTT	CASSIAGANTGELFF
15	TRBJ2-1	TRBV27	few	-	TGTGCCAGCAGTTTAACGTCCAGCTCCTACAATGAGCAGTTCTTC	CASSLTSSSYNEQFF
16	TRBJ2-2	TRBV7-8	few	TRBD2	TGTGCCAGCAGCTTCCTAGGCGGGAGCAGGACCGGGGAGCTGTTTTTT	CASSFLGGSRTGELFF
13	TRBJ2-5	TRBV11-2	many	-	TGTGCCAGCAGCTTAATTAGGGGAGAGACCCAGTACTTC	CASSLIRGETQYF
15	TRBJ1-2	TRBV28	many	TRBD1	TGTGCCAGCAGTTTATCCCACTCAGGGGGCAGGGGCTACACCTTC	CASSLSHSGGRGYTF
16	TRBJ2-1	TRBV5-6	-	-	TGTGCCAGCAGCTCCCCGGGACGGAGCTCCTACAATGAGCAGTTCTTC	CASSSPGRSSYNEQFF
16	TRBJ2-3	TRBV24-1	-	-	TGTGCCACCAGTGATAACGGTGCTGGCGCTTCGGATACGCAGTATTTT	CATSDNGAGASDTQYF
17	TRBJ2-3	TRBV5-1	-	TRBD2	TGCGCCAGCATGGGGACTAGCGGGAGGTTCGGCACAGATACGCAGTATTTT	CASMGTSGRFGTDTQYF
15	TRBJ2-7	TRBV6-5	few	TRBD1	TGTGCCAGCAGTTACTCCCTGGACAGGGCCGGCGAGCAGTACTTC	CASSYSLDRAGEQYF
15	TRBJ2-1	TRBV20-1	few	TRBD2	TGCAGTGCTCGAATTTCTAGCGGGGGTAACAATGAGCAGTTCTTC	CSARISSGGNNEQFF
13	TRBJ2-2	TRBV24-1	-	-	TGTGCCACCAGTGATGGGAACACCGGGGAGCTGTTTTTT	CATSDGNTGELFF
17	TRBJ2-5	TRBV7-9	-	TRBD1	TGTGCCAGCAGCCTGGACAGGGCCGCGAATTTGAAAGAGACCCAGTACTTC	CASSLDRAANLKETQYF
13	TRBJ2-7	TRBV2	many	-	TGTGCCAGCAGTGTTATCGGCTCCTACGAGCAGTACTTC	CASSVIGSYEQYF
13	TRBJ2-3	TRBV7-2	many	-	TGTGCCAGCAGCTGGAAAGCTGCAGATACGCAGTATTTT	CASSWKAADTQYF
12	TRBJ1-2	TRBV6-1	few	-	TGTGCCAGCAGACGTATTGTGGGTGGCTACACCTTC	CASRRIVGGYTF
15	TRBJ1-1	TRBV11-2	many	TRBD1	TGTGCCAGCAGCTTCAGGGGGCGTGGGAACACTGAAGCTTTCTTT	CASSFRGRGNTEAFF
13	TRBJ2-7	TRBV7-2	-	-	TGTGCCAGCAGCCTGGGGTTTCGGGCCGAGCAGTACTTC	CASSLGFRAEQYF
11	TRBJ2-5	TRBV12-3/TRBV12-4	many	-	TGTGCCAGCAGTTTAAGTCAGACCCAGTACTTC	CASSLSQTQYF
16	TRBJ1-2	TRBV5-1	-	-	TGCGCCAGCAGCTTGGAGTTGGCAGGGGCAGACTATGGCTACACCTTC	CASSLELAGADYGYTF
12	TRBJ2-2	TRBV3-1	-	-	TGTGCCAGCAGCCCCCACGGGGGGGAGCTGTTTTTT	CASSPHGGELFF
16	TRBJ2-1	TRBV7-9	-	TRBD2	TGTGCCAGCAGCCCCCCGGGGGGTCTCTCCTACAATGAGCAGTTCTTC	CASSPPGGLSYNEQFF
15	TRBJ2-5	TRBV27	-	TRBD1	TGTGCCAGCAGTCCCACGGGACAGCTTTCCGAGACCCAGTACTTC	CASSPTGQLSETQYF
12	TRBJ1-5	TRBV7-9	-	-	TGTGCCAGCGGAGGGGATCATCAGCCCCAGCATTTT	CASGGDHQPQHF
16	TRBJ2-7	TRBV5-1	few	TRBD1	TGCGCCAGCAGCTTGGGACTGGGACAGCTTCACTACGAGCAGTACTTC	CASSLGLGQLHYEQYF